This T cell receptor beta chain stems from a study of blood T cell repertoires in COVID-19. Study information: Material from acute and convalescent COVID-19 was sourced from the United States, Italy and Spain. The analysed material was cDNA or gDNA that came from T cells, B-cell-depleted T cells, or PBMCs.

The CDR3 is 13 amino acids. Trimming removed 8 bases from V and 1 base from J, with 12 bases in between. Germline V lookup: CDR1 SGHTA, CDR2 FQGTGA. As processed by the authors: Using reference gene primer amplification, nucleated cell counts were estimated. TCRdb's copy holds only in-frame clones and misses some; the assay was immunoSEQ multiplex PCR. V and J calls and clone size come straight from that table; D and trimming were deduced from the DNA. Of about 63,000 clones in the sample, approximately 79% were seen once. This rearrangement joins TRBV7-3 to TRBJ2-7; D perhaps matches TRBD2 (6 bases). The sample comprised peripheral blood. This TCR derives from a human donor in a cohort sampled during active COVID-19. CDR3 loop: CASQLAPSYEQYF. The CDR3 bases are TGTGCCAGCCAGCTAGCGCCTTCCTACGAGCAGTACTTC.